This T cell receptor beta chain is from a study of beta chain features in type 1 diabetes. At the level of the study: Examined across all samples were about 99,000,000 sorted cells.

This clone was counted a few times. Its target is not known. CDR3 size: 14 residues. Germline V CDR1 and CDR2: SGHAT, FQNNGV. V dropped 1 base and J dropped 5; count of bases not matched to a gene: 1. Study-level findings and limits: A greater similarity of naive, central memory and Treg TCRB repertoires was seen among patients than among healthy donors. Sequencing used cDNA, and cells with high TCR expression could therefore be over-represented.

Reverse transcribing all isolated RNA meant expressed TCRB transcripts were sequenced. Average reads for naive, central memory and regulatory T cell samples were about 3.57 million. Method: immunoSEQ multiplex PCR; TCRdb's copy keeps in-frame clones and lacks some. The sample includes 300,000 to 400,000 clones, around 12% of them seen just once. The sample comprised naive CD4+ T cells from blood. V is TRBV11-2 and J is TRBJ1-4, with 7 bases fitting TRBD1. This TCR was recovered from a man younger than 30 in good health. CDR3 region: CASSLGQGNEKLFF. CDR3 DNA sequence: TGTGCCAGCAGCTTAGGACAGGGAAATGAAAAACTGTTTTTT.